Below, 8 T cell receptor beta chains from the same sample are listed, as sequenced in a study of post-analysis software for immune sequencing data. Study-level results: Patients showed TRBV5-6, TRBV5-1 and TRBV20-1 among five TRBV segments more frequent than in controls.

Their recognized antigens are unknown. cDNA libraries of TCR beta carried unique molecular identifiers. TCRdb passed the PCR reads through MiXCR, listing each CDR3 protein once. Of around 710,000 distinct CDR3 sequences listed, about 45% were seen once; the top ten hold roughly 4.4%. Sequenced: blood. These receptor sequences come from a girl under 18 with multiple sclerosis.

This clonotype was detected only a few times. The chain employs TRBV9 and TRBJ2-3, with TRBD2 matching over 7 bases. Trimming cost V 0 bases and J 0 bases; bases outside gene matches: 7. This CDR3 contains 17 residues. Germline assignment: CDR1 SGDLS and CDR2 YYNGEE. The CDR3 is CASSVGSSGPSTDTQYF. Here the CDR3 DNA reads TGTGCCAGCAGCGTAGGGTCTAGCGGCCCTAGCACAGATACGCAGTATTTT.

The chain combines TRBV20-1 with TRBJ1-4; D not certain. The CDR3 has 16 amino acids. Germline V CDR1 and CDR2: DFQATT, SNEGSKA (reference sequence). V lost 3 bases, J lost 3 bases, and 17 bases lay in between. The CDR3 coding sequence is TGCAGTGCTAGTATGCCGAACAGTGTGGCTAATGAAAAACTGTTTTTT. Amino acid sequence: CSASMPNSVANEKLFF.

This clonotype was observed once. This is likely a read error, given that the CDR3 carries no conserved phenylalanine or tryptophan at its end. The J gene is TRBJ1-4, the V gene TRBV27; D is undetermined. Per germline, CDR1 MNHEY and CDR2 SMNVEV (reference sequence). The CDR3 covers 16 residues. V was clipped by 1 base and J by 1 base, with 10 bases between them. CDR3 protein: CASSLYSGETNEKLFS. CDR3 DNA: TGTGCCAGCAGTTTATATTCCGGTGAAACTAATGAAAAACTGTTTTCT.

The table lists this clonotype with a few counts. The V and J genes are TRBV20-1 and TRBJ1-1; perhaps TRBD1 as D (5 bases). Trimming removed 0 bases at V and 1 base at J, with 12 bases between. CDR1 DFQATT and CDR2 SNEGSKA come from the germline V gene (reference sequence). The CDR3 covers 15 residues. CDR3 in amino acids: CSARDLGRTNTEAFF. CDR3 bases: TGCAGTGCTAGAGATCTGGGACGCACGAACACTGAAGCTTTCTTT.

The rearrangement uses TRBV2 and TRBJ2-7; unclear D gene. The germline gives CDR1 SNHLY, CDR2 FYNNEI. Trimming removed 7 bases from V and 4 bases from J, with 8 bases in between. The CDR3 contains 11 residues. DNA of the CDR3: TGTGCCAGCATGGGCCGTTACGAGCAGTACTTC. Amino acids: CASMGRYEQYF.

The CDR3, as DNA: TGCAGCTCAGAGACAGGGGCCGGTGGTGAGCAGTTCTTC. Encoded protein: CSSETGAGGEQFF. The chain joins TRBV29-1 to TRBJ2-1, with TRBD1 matching over 8 bases. The CDR3 runs to 13 residues. CDR1 is SQVTM, CDR2 ANQGSEA, per germline. With V trimmed by 8 bases and J by 9 bases, 12 bases remained unmatched.

The J gene is TRBJ2-7, the V gene TRBV7-9; 10 bases line up with TRBD2. The CDR3 extends over 16 amino acids. Germline V gene sequence: CDR1 SEHNR, CDR2 FQNEAQ (reference sequence). V was clipped by 1 base and J by 3 bases; unmatched bases: 6. CDR3 DNA: TGTGCCAGCAGCTTAGTAGGTAGCGGGAGGTACTACGAGCAGTACTTC. This codes for CASSLVGSGRYYEQYF.

V usage is TRBV11-3 and J usage is TRBJ2-4; tentatively, D is TRBD2 (5 bases). Germline values: CDR1 SGHNT, CDR2 YENEEA. The length of the CDR3 is 15 residues. Trimming stripped 2 bases from V and 0 bases from J, with 8 bases between. The CDR3 is CASSLYGGAKNIQYF. The CDR3 nucleotides are TGTGCCAGCAGCTTATACGGAGGAGCCAAAAACATTCAGTACTTC.